These 5 T cell receptor beta chains share one sample of origin, sequenced in a study of T cell changes during pregnancy in multiple sclerosis. The method was immunoSEQ multiplex PCR; TCRdb's version includes in-frame clones alone and lacks a portion of them. This sample yields roughly 30,000 clones, of which about 88% are seen a single time; more than 6.5% belongs to the top ten. The sample here was CD8+ T cells from peripheral blood mononuclear cells, taken after pregnancy. These receptors originate from a female donor with multiple sclerosis, enrolled in a pregnancy study.

In nucleotides, the CDR3 is TGTGCCAGCAGCCAAGGGACTAGCGGGTCCAATGAGCAGTTCTTC. Amino acids: CASSQGTSGSNEQFF. The J gene is TRBJ2-1, the V gene TRBV4-2; TRBD2 matches 11 bases. Germline V gene lookup returns CDR1 LGHNA and CDR2 YNFKEQ. J was trimmed by 6 bases and V by 1 base; bases with no gene match: 2. The CDR3 has 15 amino acids.

This chain links TRBV11-2 with TRBJ2-2; 8 nucleotides match TRBD2. Trimming at V came to 0 bases and at J to 2 bases, leaving 5 bases not matched to a gene. Per the germline V gene, CDR1 is SGHAT and CDR2 is FQNNGV. CDR3 length: 17 residues. This CDR3 reads CASSLEASGLNTGELFF. The CDR3 nucleotides are TGTGCCAGCAGCTTAGAGGCTAGCGGGCTTAACACCGGGGAGCTGTTTTTT.

This clone was seen only a few times. The V gene is TRBV6-1, the J gene TRBJ2-7; TRBD1 matches 9 bases. CDR1 MNHNS and CDR2 SASEGT come from the germline V gene. The CDR3 extends over 15 amino acids. J lost 5 bases, V lost 1 base, and 6 bases had no gene match. The CDR3 region has the DNA TGTGCCAGCAGTGAAGAGGGGACAGGGTACCACGAGCAGTACTTC. This codes for CASSEEGTGYHEQYF.

CDR3 region: CASSIQGRVYEQYF. The CDR3 coding sequence is TGTGCCAGCAGCATACAGGGTCGGGTCTACGAGCAGTACTTC. This chain uses TRBV7-9 with TRBJ2-7; tentative D call: TRBD1 (6 bases). Germline CDR1 is SEHNR and CDR2 is FQNEAQ (reference sequence). The CDR3 extends over 14 amino acids. Trimming removed 5 bases at V and 3 bases at J, with 14 bases between.

The count of this clone is one. This chain connects TRBV7-9 to TRBJ2-7, with 7 bases that match TRBD2. Losses at the gene ends were 7 bases for V and 2 bases for J; bases not matched to a gene: 20. The CDR3 sequence is 18 residues long. Per the germline V gene, CDR1 is SEHNR and CDR2 is FQNEAQ (reference sequence). The CDR3 coding sequence is TGTGCCAGCACTTCGGGGGGACCCCGCGGTACGGTGACCTACGAGCAGTACTTC. Translation gives CASTSGGPRGTVTYEQYF.